The next 4 T cell receptor beta chains were all read from a single sample in a study of beta chain features in type 1 diabetes. Expressed TCRB transcripts were sequenced, since all the RNA that had been isolated was reverse transcribed. The data were produced by immunoSEQ multiplex PCR, yet TCRdb's version contains in-frame clones alone and is incomplete. The sample records roughly 180,000 clones, about 7.8% being singletons. No antigen has been assigned to these receptors. Study-level findings and limits: Shortening that was moderate but significant affected the TCRB CDR3s of Type 1 diabetes patients in all four CD4+ subsets.

Sequenced: central memory CD4+ T cells from blood. All receptors derive from a woman between 40 and 55 years old with type 1 diabetes.

The chain links TRBV5-1 to TRBJ1-1; TRBD1 might be the D (5 bases). Trimming shortened V by 2 bases and J by 6 bases, and 8 bases separated the two germline ends. The CDR3 is made up of 12 amino acids. Germline CDR1 reads SGHRS; CDR2 reads YFSETQ. The CDR3 region has the DNA TGCGCCAGCAGCTTCGGGGGACCTGAAGCTTTCTTT. It encodes CASSFGGPEAFF.

This clone was observed a handful of times. The CDR3: CASSQSGGRNNEQFF. As DNA, the CDR3 is TGCGCCAGCAGCCAAAGCGGGGGTAGGAACAATGAGCAGTTCTTC. The V gene is TRBV4-1, the J gene TRBJ2-1; 8 bases map to TRBD2. Germline V gives CDR1 MGHRA, CDR2 YSYEKL. V trimming: 2 bases; J trimming: 5 bases; junction bases outside the gene matches: 5. The length of the CDR3 is 15 residues.

The V call is TRBV18, the J call TRBJ2-7; possible D gene TRBD1, 5 bases. Trimming took off 3 bases at V and 0 bases at J, with 12 bases between the two ends. CDR1 is KGHSH, CDR2 LQKENI, per germline. This CDR3 has 15 residues. The CDR3: CASSPGHEDSYEQYF. The CDR3 bases are TGTGCCAGCTCACCTGGACACGAAGACTCCTACGAGCAGTACTTC. The full variable domain, rest sourced from reference TRBV18 and TRBJ2-7, is NAGVMQNPRHLVRRRGQEARLRCSPMKGHSHVYWYRQLPEEGLKFMVYLQKENIIDESGMPKERFSAEFPKEGPSILRIQQVVRGDSAAYFCASSPGHEDSYEQYFGPGTRLTVT.

This clone was seen a handful of times. The J gene is TRBJ2-5, the V gene TRBV9; D not resolved. V was trimmed by 0 bases and J by 0 bases, leaving 6 bases between them. The germline CDR1 and CDR2 sequences are SGDLS and YYNGEE. The CDR3 length is 14 residues. CDR3 residues: CASSVATHQETQYF. The DNA of the CDR3 is TGTGCCAGCAGCGTAGCGACTCACCAAGAGACCCAGTACTTC. Full variable domain (remainder filled in from reference TRBV9 and TRBJ2-5): DSGVTQTPKHLITATGQRVTLRCSPRSGDLSVYWYQQSLDQGLQFLIQYYNGEERAKGNILERFSAQQFPDLHSELNLSSLELGDSALYFCASSVATHQETQYFGPGTRLLVL.